This TCR beta chain stems from a study of shared clonotypes between healthy human individuals. The study's findings and limits: Tissues were not sampled, only blood, and their repertoires likely differ. Sorted-subset sequencing was shown by rarefaction to be incomplete despite large depth.

The table came from immunoSEQ multiplex PCR; TCRdb's copy has only in-frame clones and leaves some out. Of 2 million to 2.5 million clones in the sample, around 92% were seen once. The V end was cut by 6 bases, the J end by 4 bases, with 16 bases between. The CDR3 spans 15 residues. Germline-derived CDR1 and CDR2 are MNHEY and SVGAGI. This clone appeared a single time. Its antigen is as yet unknown. This sequence joins TRBV6-5 and TRBJ1-3; D might be TRBD1 (6 bases). This TCR was sampled from a man aged 18-30 years in good health. Some clones in this sample may be carry-over from other donors' samples. Sequences were obtained from naive CD4+ T cells from PBMCs. Described subset: CD45RA+ positively selected. The CDR3 sequence is CASSPYGQMGNTIYF. CDR3 DNA sequence: TGTGCCAGCAGCCCCTACGGACAGATGGGAAACACCATATATTTT.